Each of the 19 T cell receptor beta chains below was sequenced from the same sample in a study of shared clonotypes between healthy human individuals. TCRdb's table, derived via immunoSEQ multiplex PCR, lists solely in-frame clones and lacks some. The table records some 1 million clones, 70% to 80% of them present only once. Sequenced material: memory CD4+ T cells sorted from blood. The subset denotes: CD45RA-negative fraction. The receptors come from a young man in good health.

A remark on this clone: A far larger clone is off by one base, so a read error is likely. Other DNA sequences in the same sample also yield this CDR3. V and J are TRBV5-1 and TRBJ2-2, with no clear D. Germline V lookup: CDR1 SGHRS, CDR2 YFSETQ. The CDR3 is 15 amino acids. V shed 2 bases and J shed 2 bases, with 10 bases lying between them. CDR3 residues: CASSLDQINTGELFF. The DNA of the CDR3 is TGCGCCAGCAGCTTAGACCAGATAAACACCGGGGAGCTGTTTTTT. The full variable domain, its missing parts supplied by reference TRBV5-1 and TRBJ2-2, is KAGVTQTPRYLIKTRGQQVTLSCSPISGHRSVSWYQQTPGQGLQFLFEYFSETQRNKGNFPGRFSGRQFSNSRSEMNVSTLELGDSALYLCASSLDQINTGELFFGEGSRLTVL.

The chain uses TRBV6-5 and TRBJ1-1; D unresolved. Per germline, CDR1 MNHEY and CDR2 SVGAGI. Trimming shortened V by 2 bases and J by 0 bases, and 7 bases separated the two germline ends. The CDR3 has 14 residues. CDR3 in amino acids: CASSYVGMNTEAFF. CDR3 nucleotide sequence: TGTGCCAGCAGTTACGTCGGAATGAACACTGAAGCTTTCTTT.

This clone was counted ten times or more. The chain is built from TRBV5-4 and TRBJ2-5; D gene unclear. This CDR3 is built from 14 residues. The V and J ends lost 1 base and 9 bases respectively, with 16 bases between them. CDR1 and CDR2 (germline): SGHNT, YYREEE (reference sequence). CDR3 loop: CASSLYGSGQAQYF. The CDR3 DNA is TGTGCCAGCAGCTTGTATGGCTCCGGCCAGGCCCAGTACTTC.

In its sample, this clone was seen once. J is TRBJ1-4 and V is TRBV18; perhaps TRBD1 as D (5 bases). CDR1 is KGHSH, CDR2 LQKENI, per germline. V was pared by 3 bases and J by 7 bases, with 15 bases between. CDR3 length equals 15 residues. CDR3 sequence: CASSPLQAAGEKLFF. In nucleotides, the CDR3 is TGTGCCAGCTCACCCTTACAGGCCGCAGGTGAAAAACTGTTTTTT.

J is TRBJ2-1 and V is TRBV7-2; 7 bases fit TRBD2. V shed 6 bases, J shed 1 base, and the junction held 6 bases outside the gene matches. Germline assignment: CDR1 SGHTA and CDR2 FQGNSA. This CDR3 is 15 amino acids long. CDR3 DNA sequence: TGTGCCAGCAGTACCGGGACTATTTCCTACAATGAGCAGTTCTTC. It specifies CASSTGTISYNEQFF.

The chain uses TRBV4-1 and TRBJ2-7; D ambiguous. This CDR3 region has 14 residues. The V end was cut by 0 bases, the J end by 6 bases, with 12 bases between. Germline V lookup: CDR1 MGHRA, CDR2 YSYEKL. The CDR3 nucleotides are TGCGCCAGCAGCCAAGAAGGGAAAAGTAGCGAGCAGTACTTC. Translating it yields CASSQEGKSSEQYF.

This chain uses TRBV9 with TRBJ2-3; 7 nucleotides agree with TRBD2. The CDR3 is 14 residues long. CDR1 and CDR2 (germline): SGDLS, YYNGEE. Trimming at V came to 4 bases and at J to 2 bases, leaving 4 bases not matched to a gene. The CDR3 spells CASSQTSSTDTQYF. The CDR3 DNA is TGTGCCAGCAGCCAGACTAGCTCCACAGATACGCAGTATTTT.

This chain links TRBV19 with TRBJ2-5; 8 nucleotides line up with TRBD2. Germline V gene data show CDR1 as LNHDA and CDR2 as SQIVND (reference sequence). The V and J ends lost 5 bases and 1 base, in that order; junction bases with no gene match: 3. The CDR3 extends over 14 amino acids. The CDR3 region is CASSRGGFQETQYF. DNA of the CDR3: TGTGCCAGTAGTCGGGGGGGATTCCAAGAGACCCAGTACTTC.

This clone occurred many times. The rearrangement links TRBV5-5 to TRBJ2-3, with 7 bases fitting TRBD1. The CDR3 contains 14 residues. Germline CDR1 SGHKS, CDR2 YYEKEE (reference sequence). The ends lost 4 bases at V and 3 bases at J; junction bases unmatched: 5. The CDR3 spells CASSPYRGTDTQYF. In DNA form, the CDR3 reads TGTGCCAGCAGCCCATACAGGGGTACAGATACGCAGTATTTT. Together with reference TRBV5-5 and TRBJ2-3, the CDR3 gives the full variable domain: DAGVTQSPTHLIKTRGQQVTLRCSPISGHKSVSWYQQVLGQGPQFIFQYYEKEERGRGNFPDRFSARQFPNYSSELNVNALLLGDSALYLCASSPYRGTDTQYFGPGTRLTVL.

This chain connects TRBV19 to TRBJ2-7; D is undetermined. This CDR3 comprises 15 residues. Germline CDR1 LNHDA, CDR2 SQIVND (reference sequence). V dropped 2 bases and J dropped 3 bases, with 14 bases sitting between them. CDR3 DNA sequence: TGTGCCAGTAGTATATCCGGAAGGACCTACTACGAGCAGTACTTC. Amino acid sequence: CASSISGRTYYEQYF.

The chain carries TRBV28 and TRBJ2-4; tentatively, D is TRBD2 (8 bases). This CDR3 comprises 12 residues. Germline V gene data show CDR1 as MDHEN and CDR2 as SYDVKM. V was shortened by 7 bases and J by 11 bases, with 15 bases between the two germline ends. This CDR3 reads CASMTGREVQYF. Written as DNA, the CDR3 is TGTGCCAGCATGACAGGGCGGGAGGTTCAGTACTTC.

The rearrangement uses TRBV2 and TRBJ1-1, with D possibly matching TRBD1 (5 bases). V was trimmed by 6 bases and J by 6 bases, leaving 14 bases between them. This CDR3 is built from 13 residues. Germline V gene data show CDR1 as SNHLY and CDR2 as FYNNEI. CDR3 DNA sequence: TGTGCCAGCAGCAGGGAACTAAAGGCTGAAGCTTTCTTT. It encodes CASSRELKAEAFF.

The chain uses TRBV20-1 and TRBJ1-1; D is uncertain. This CDR3 comprises 11 residues. Germline V lookup: CDR1 DFQATT, CDR2 SNEGSKA (reference sequence). The V gene lost 7 bases and the J gene lost 2 bases, with 8 bases spanning the gap. CDR3 protein: CSGSENTEAFF. CDR3 nucleotide sequence: TGCAGTGGTAGCGAAAACACTGAAGCTTTCTTT.

This clone was seen more than once but under ten times. The chain has TRBV9 and TRBJ1-2, with D possibly matching TRBD1 (5 bases). V was clipped by 4 bases and J by 3 bases, with 13 bases between them. The V gene's germline CDR1 is SGDLS and CDR2 YYNGEE. CDR3 length: 14 residues. The CDR3 protein is CASSTGGLDYGYTF. Here the CDR3 DNA reads TGTGCCAGCAGCACCGGGGGTTTGGACTATGGCTACACCTTC.

The sample holds one count of this clone. This chain links TRBV11-2 with TRBJ1-1; D is unresolved. The V gene lost 5 bases and the J gene lost 6 bases, with 16 bases spanning the gap. This CDR3 is built from 14 residues. Germline V gene data show CDR1 as SGHAT and CDR2 as FQNNGV. The CDR3 region is CASSQSPPGAEAFF. The CDR3 DNA sequence: TGTGCCAGCAGCCAAAGCCCCCCCGGGGCTGAAGCTTTCTTT.

As DNA, the CDR3 is TGTGCCAGCAGCTTCGAGGGCCCCTACGAGCAGTACTTC. Protein sequence: CASSFEGPYEQYF. The J gene is TRBJ2-7, the V gene TRBV7-2; tentative D call: TRBD2 (5 bases). Germline-derived CDR1 and CDR2 are SGHTA and FQGNSA. The CDR3 loop spans 13 amino acids. The V and J ends lost 3 bases and 2 bases respectively, with 8 bases between them.

This chain connects TRBV30 to TRBJ2-7, with D unresolved. The ends were cut back, 1 base at V and 6 bases at J, with 10 bases in the middle. Germline V gene sequence: CDR1 GTSNPN, CDR2 SVGIG (reference sequence). CDR3 length: 12 residues. The DNA of the CDR3 is TGTGCCTGGAGTGCCCCGAAAGGCGAGCAGTACTTC. Encoded protein: CAWSAPKGEQYF.

This clone was seen just once. This chain joins TRBV4-1 and TRBJ1-3; 8 nucleotides agree with TRBD1. The CDR3 sequence is 16 residues long. In germline, CDR1 is MGHRA, CDR2 YSYEKL. The trim removed 3 bases at V and 0 bases at J, leaving 4 bases unmatched. CDR3 in amino acids: CASSHTGGRSGNTIYF. CDR3 sequence (DNA): TGCGCCAGCAGCCACACAGGGGGTCGCTCTGGAAACACCATATATTTT.

As to this clone: Other DNA sequences in the sample encode the same CDR3. The CDR3 spells CASSISSGTGELFF. The CDR3 nucleotides are TGTGCCAGTAGTATATCTAGCGGGACCGGGGAGCTGTTTTTT. The V call is TRBV19, the J call TRBJ2-2; 8 bases match TRBD2. The CDR3 runs to 14 residues. From germline, CDR1 is LNHDA and CDR2 SQIVND (reference sequence). V trimming: 2 bases; J trimming: 5 bases; junction bases outside the gene matches: 1.